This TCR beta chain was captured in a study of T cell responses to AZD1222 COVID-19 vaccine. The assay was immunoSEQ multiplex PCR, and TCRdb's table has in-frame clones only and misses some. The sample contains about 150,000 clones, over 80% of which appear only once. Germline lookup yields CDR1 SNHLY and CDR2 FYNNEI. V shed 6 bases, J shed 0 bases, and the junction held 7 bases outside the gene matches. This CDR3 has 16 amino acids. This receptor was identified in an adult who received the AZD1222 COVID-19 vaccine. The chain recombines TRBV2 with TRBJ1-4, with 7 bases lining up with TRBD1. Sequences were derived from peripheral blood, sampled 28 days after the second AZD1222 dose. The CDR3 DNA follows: TGTGCCAGCAGGATAGGACAGGCGGCAACTAATGAAAAACTGTTTTTT. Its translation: CASRIGQAATNEKLFF.